This T cell receptor (beta chain) derives from a study of blood T cell repertoires in COVID-19 (TCRdb year 2020). Describing the broader study: Collaborator samples came from the United States, Italy and Spain and covered acute and convalescent phases of COVID-19. The material from the prospective study consisted of cDNA or gDNA derived from T cells, B-cell-depleted T cells, or PBMCs. Subjects who had been exposed to COVID-19, were actively infected with it, or had recovered from it provided the deeply sampled blood TCRbeta repertoires that made up the dataset. A freely available public database, intended as a resource for researchers studying the immune response to SARS-CoV-2, is where the repertoires were released. Samples were obtained from the ongoing ImmuneRACE study (first 160 participants) and from some 1,300 subjects provided by 6 global collaborators. The sample metadata nearly always contained a de-identified subject ID, COVID-19 status, age in years and sex. Where HLA class I and class II types were available, the types were taken from metadata supplied by the sample provider, not from assay-based typing. Results and caveats for the whole study, not just this receptor: The amount of clinical and demographic metadata varied by source and participant and was provided uncurated.

Unmatched junction bases come to 18, with V trimmed by 4 bases and J by 10 bases. As encoded in the germline V gene, CDR1 is MDHEN while CDR2 is SYDVKM. The CDR3 measures 16 amino acids from cysteine to phenylalanine. The only DNA kept is the CDR3, 48 bases in frame from the first base. The collaborating institutions used their own protocols to collect whole blood in K2EDTA tubes. For TCRbeta analysis, collaborators shipped samples as frozen whole blood, isolated PBMCs, or DNA extracted from either of those sample types. The immunoSEQ Assay, a bias-controlled multiplex PCR, was used to amplify TCRbeta CDR3 regions from genomic DNA. Concerning the study's data processing: The number of nucleated cells in each sample was estimated from the amplification of reference gene primers within the assay. Sequence reads were collapsed and filtered to measure the absolute abundance of every unique TCRbeta CDR3 rearrangement. Productive Simpson clonality was computed per sample as the square root of Simpson's diversity index over productive rearrangements. TCRdb obtained this table from immuneACCESS and retained in-frame rearrangements with V and J assigned. These tables miss some clones; where compared with another copy, unresolved V genes account for less than half of the shortfall, and the remainder is unexplained. Clonal size and the V and J genes are those of that table, whereas D and trimming came from the DNA. Across this sample there are roughly 200,000 clones, with 80% to 90% seen only once. The ten biggest clones cover roughly 4.6% of the sample.

As regards this clone: Its antigen remains undetermined. Base qualities are missing; no much larger clone stands one base away.

The receptor was isolated from a woman aged 70-85 years with active or convalescent COVID-19. The V and J segments used are TRBV28 and TRBJ1-1; 7 middle bases align to TRBD1. The sample was peripheral blood. The sequenced DNA: TGTGCCAGCAGTTCCGGCTCGGACAGGAGAACAGGGGTAGCTTTCTTT. This yields the protein CASSSGSDRRTGVAFF.